The clone carrying this T cell receptor beta chain has just a few counts. This sample is part of a study of blood T cell repertoires in COVID-19. The method was immunoSEQ multiplex PCR; TCRdb's version includes in-frame clones alone and lacks a portion of them. This sample has about 140,000 clones, with over 75% found just once. Trimming at V came to 4 bases and at J to 1 base, leaving 6 bases not matched to a gene. CDR1 LGHNA and CDR2 YSLEER come from the germline V gene. The CDR3 spans 15 residues. Source material: PBMCs or T cells enriched from blood (not recorded which). The J gene is TRBJ2-7, the V gene TRBV4-3; 8 nucleotides align to TRBD1. The sequence was obtained from a man between 50 and 59 years old in a cohort exposed to, infected with or recovered from COVID-19 (not recorded which). CDR3 sequence reads: CASSLGQGESYEQYF. The CDR3 DNA follows: TGCGCCAGCAGCCTAGGACAGGGTGAATCCTACGAGCAGTACTTC.